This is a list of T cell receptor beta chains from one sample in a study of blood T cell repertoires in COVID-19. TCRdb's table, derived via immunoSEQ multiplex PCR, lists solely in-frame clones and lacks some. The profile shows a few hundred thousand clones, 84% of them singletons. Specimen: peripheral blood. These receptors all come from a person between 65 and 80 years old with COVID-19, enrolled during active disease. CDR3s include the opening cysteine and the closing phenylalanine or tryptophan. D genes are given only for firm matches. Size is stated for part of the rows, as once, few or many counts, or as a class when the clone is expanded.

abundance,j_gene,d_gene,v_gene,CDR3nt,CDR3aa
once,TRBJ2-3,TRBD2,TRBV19,TGTGCCGAACTAGCGGGGGGATCGCTTACGCAGTATTTT,CAELAGGSLTQYF
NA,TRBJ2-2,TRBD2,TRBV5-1,TGCGCCAGCAGCTACTCTAGCGGCCCGCGGACCGGGGAGCTGTTTTTT,CASSYSSGPRTGELFF
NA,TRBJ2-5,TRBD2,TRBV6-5,TGTGCCAGCAGTCGGACTAGCGGGAGACCCGAGACCCAGTACTTC,CASSRTSGRPETQYF
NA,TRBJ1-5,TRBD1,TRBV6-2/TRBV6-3,TGTGCCAGCAGTTACTCCCCACTCCAGCCGGGACAGGGAAGTCAGCCCCAGCATTTT,CASSYSPLQPGQGSQPQHF
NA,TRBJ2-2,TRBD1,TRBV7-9,TGTGCCAGCAGCTCACCTCCGGGACAGGGGAACACCGGGGAGCTGTTTTTT,CASSSPPGQGNTGELFF
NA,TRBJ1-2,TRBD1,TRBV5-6,TGTGCCAGCAGCTGGACAGGGGGCTGGGGCTACACCTTC,CASSWTGGWGYTF
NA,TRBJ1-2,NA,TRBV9,TGTGCCAGCAGCGGGGGATCGGGGGCTAACTATGGCTACACCTTC,CASSGGSGANYGYTF
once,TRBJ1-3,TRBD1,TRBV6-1,TGTGCCAGCAGTGAGGCAGACAGGGGTGGCAACACCATATATTTT,CASSEADRGGNTIYF
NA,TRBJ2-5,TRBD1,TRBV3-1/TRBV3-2,TGTGCCAGCAGCCCCGGACAGGGGGCGCGTCAAGAGACCCAGTACTTC,CASSPGQGARQETQYF
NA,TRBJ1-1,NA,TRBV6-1,TGTGCCAGCAGTGAACGAACCGGAGCTTTCTTT,CASSERTGAFF
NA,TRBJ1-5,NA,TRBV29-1,TGCAGCGTTGATTCAGGGTCAGGTCCCCAGCATTTT,CSVDSGSGPQHF
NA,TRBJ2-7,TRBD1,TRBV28,TGTGCCAGCAGTTCTTCAGGACAGGGTCCCTACGAGCAGTACTTC,CASSSSGQGPYEQYF
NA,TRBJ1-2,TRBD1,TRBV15,TGTGCCACCAGCAGAGATAGGGACAGGGACCAATATGGCTACACCTTC,CATSRDRDRDQYGYTF
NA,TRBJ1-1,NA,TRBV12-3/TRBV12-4,TGTGCCAGCAGTTTAGGATCGGGAACTGAAGCTTTCTTT,CASSLGSGTEAFF
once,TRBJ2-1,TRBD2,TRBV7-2,TGTGCCAGCAGCTTAATACCGGGCGGGAGTAATGAGCAGTTCTTC,CASSLIPGGSNEQFF
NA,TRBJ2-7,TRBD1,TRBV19,TGTGCCAGGATGAGAGGACAGGCAAGGTCCTACGAGCAGTACTTC,CARMRGQARSYEQYF
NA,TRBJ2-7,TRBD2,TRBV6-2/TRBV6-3,TGTGCCAGCAGTTACTCGACTAGCGGGGCCTACGAGCAGTACTTC,CASSYSTSGAYEQYF
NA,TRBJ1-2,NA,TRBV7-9,TGTGCCAGCAGCTTAGTAGAGGGAAGGCACACCTTC,CASSLVEGRHTF
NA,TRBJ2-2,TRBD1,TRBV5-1,TGCGCCAGCCAGCTTGGACAGGGGACCGGGGAGCTGTTTTTT,CASQLGQGTGELFF
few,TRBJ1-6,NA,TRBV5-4,TGTGCCAGCAGCTCCCAGACAGTCGATAATTCACCCCTCCACTTT,CASSSQTVDNSPLHF
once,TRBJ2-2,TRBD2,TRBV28,TGTGCTACAGCTAGCGGGGGCACCGGGGAGCTGTTTTTT,CATASGGTGELFF
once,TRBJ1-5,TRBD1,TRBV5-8,TGTGCCAGCAGCTTGGCCGGGACAGGGATTAGCAATCAGCCCCAGCATTTT,CASSLAGTGISNQPQHF
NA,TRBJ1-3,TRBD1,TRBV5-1,TGCGCCAGCAGCTTGGAGGGACAGGGGGGAGGAAACACCATATATTTT,CASSLEGQGGGNTIYF
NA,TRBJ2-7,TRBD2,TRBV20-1,TGCAGTGCTGGGACTAGCTTTGAGCAGTACTTC,CSAGTSFEQYF
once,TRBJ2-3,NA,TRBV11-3,TGTGCCAGCAGCCGAGGGGGGGTCGGGAGCACAGATACGCAGTATTTT,CASSRGGVGSTDTQYF
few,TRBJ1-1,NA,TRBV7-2,TGTGCCAGCAGTTCACCCCCCGGGGGACGCAACACTGAAGCTTTCTTT,CASSSPPGGRNTEAFF
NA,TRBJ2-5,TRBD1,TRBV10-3,TGTGCCATCAGTGCCCGGACAGGGGGCGAGCAGACCCAGTACTTC,CAISARTGGEQTQYF
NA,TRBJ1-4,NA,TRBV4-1,TGCGCCAGCAGCCAATCCCTGACAGGCGAAAAACTGTTTTTT,CASSQSLTGEKLFF
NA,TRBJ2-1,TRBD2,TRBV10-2,TGCGCCAGCAGGCAAGCGGGGGGGCCGGCGAGCTCCTACAATGAGCAGTTCTTC,CASRQAGGPASSYNEQFF
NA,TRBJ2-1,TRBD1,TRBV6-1,TGTGCCAGCAGTGGCTGGGGACAGGGGGCTTACAATGAGCAGTTCTTC,CASSGWGQGAYNEQFF
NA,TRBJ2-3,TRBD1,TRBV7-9,TGTGCCAGCAGCCCCCTCCGGGACAGGGGAACAGATACGCAGTATTTT,CASSPLRDRGTDTQYF
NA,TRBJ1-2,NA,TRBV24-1,TGTGCCACCAGTGATCGTTCCCCAACAGGTATCTATGGCTACACCTTC,CATSDRSPTGIYGYTF
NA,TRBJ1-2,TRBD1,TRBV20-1,TGCAGTGCTAGTGAAGGGGGCGCAAACTATGGCTACACCTTC,CSASEGGANYGYTF
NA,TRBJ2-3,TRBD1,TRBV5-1,TGCGCCAGCAGCTGGACAGGGGGTTCAGATACGCAGTATTTT,CASSWTGGSDTQYF
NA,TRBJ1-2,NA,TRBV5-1,TGCGCCAGCAGCCTTGCAGCTAACTATGGCTACACCTTC,CASSLAANYGYTF
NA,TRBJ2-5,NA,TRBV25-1,TGTGCCAGCGGTTGGCAGACCCAGTACTTC,CASGWQTQYF
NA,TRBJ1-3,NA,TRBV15,TGTGCCACCAGCAGACAGACAGATTCTGGAAACACCATATATTTT,CATSRQTDSGNTIYF
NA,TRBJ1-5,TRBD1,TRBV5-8,TGTGCCAGCAGCCGACAGACAGGGGGCGGCTATAGCAATCAGCCCCAGCATTTT,CASSRQTGGGYSNQPQHF
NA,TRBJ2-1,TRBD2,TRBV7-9,TGTGCCAGCAGCCTACTAGCGGGAGGGCCAAGGCAGTTCTTC,CASSLLAGGPRQFF
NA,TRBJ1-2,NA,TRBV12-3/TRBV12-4,TGTGCCAGCAGTTCCAGCGTCTTGGGCTACACCTTC,CASSSSVLGYTF
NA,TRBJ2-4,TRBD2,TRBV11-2,TGTGCCAGCAGCTCACTGACTAGCGGGGGGGCGGCCAAAAACATTCAGTACTTC,CASSSLTSGGAAKNIQYF
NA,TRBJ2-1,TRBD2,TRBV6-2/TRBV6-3,TGTGCCAGCAGTTCACAGGGATCCCTAGCGGGAGCAACGTATGAGCAGTTCTTC,CASSSQGSLAGATYEQFF
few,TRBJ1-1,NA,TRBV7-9,TGTGCCAGCAGCTTTGGGGGGGATGCTGAAGCTTTCTTT,CASSFGGDAEAFF
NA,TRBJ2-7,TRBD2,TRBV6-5,TGTGCCAGCAGGACTAGCAGAACCTACGAGCAGTACTTC,CASRTSRTYEQYF
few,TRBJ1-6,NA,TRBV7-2,TGTGCCAGCAGCTTAGAAGTGGCGGGAAATTCACCCCTCCACTTT,CASSLEVAGNSPLHF
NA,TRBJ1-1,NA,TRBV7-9,TGTGCCAGCATCTACAGGGAGGGAATGAGGAGCACTGAAGCTTTCTTT,CASIYREGMRSTEAFF
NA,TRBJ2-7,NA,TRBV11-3,TGTGCCAGCAGCCAGGACTCGTTTAAGAAACAGTACTTC,CASSQDSFKKQYF
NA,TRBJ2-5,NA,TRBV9,TGTGCCAGCAGCGCCGCCGTCGGGGTTCGAGAGACCCAGTACTTC,CASSAAVGVRETQYF
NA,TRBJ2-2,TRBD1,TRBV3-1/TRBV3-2,TGTGCCAGCAGCCAAGAGCCGGAGACAGGGTGGGTCGTAACCGGGGAGCTGTTTTTT,CASSQEPETGWVVTGELFF
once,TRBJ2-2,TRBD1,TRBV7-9,TGTGCCAGCAAGAGCGCAGGGGGCGCGCCCGGGGAGCTGTTTTTT,CASKSAGGAPGELFF
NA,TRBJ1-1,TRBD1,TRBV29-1,TGCAGCGTTACAGGGGGCGGCAGGGCTTTCTTT,CSVTGGGRAFF
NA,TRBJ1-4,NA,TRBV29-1,TGCAGCGTTGTCCCGACAGGCCATCTCCCTAATGAAAAACTGTTTTTT,CSVVPTGHLPNEKLFF
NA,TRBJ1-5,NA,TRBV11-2,TGTGCCAGCACACAGAATAGCAATCAGCCCCAGCATTTT,CASTQNSNQPQHF